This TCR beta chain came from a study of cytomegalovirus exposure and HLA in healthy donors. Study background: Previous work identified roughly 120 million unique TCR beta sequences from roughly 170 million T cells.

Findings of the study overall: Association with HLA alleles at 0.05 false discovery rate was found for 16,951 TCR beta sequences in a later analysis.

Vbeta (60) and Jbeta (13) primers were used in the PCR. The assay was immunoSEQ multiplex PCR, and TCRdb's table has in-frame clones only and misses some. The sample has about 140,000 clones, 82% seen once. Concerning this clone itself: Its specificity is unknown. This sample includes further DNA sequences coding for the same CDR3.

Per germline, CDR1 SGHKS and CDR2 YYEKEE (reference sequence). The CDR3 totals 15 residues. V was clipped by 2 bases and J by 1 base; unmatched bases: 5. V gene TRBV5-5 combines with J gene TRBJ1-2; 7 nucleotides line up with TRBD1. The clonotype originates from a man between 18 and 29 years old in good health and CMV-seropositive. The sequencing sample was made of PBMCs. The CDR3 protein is CASSFQGVYNYGYTF. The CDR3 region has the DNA TGTGCCAGCAGCTTCCAGGGGGTCTATAACTATGGCTACACCTTC. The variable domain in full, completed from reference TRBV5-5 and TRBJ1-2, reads DAGVTQSPTHLIKTRGQQVTLRCSPISGHKSVSWYQQVLGQGPQFIFQYYEKEERGRGNFPDRFSARQFPNYSSELNVNALLLGDSALYLCASSFQGVYNYGYTFGSGTRLTVV.